Below are 25 T cell receptor beta chains sequenced from a single sample in a study of cytomegalovirus exposure and HLA in healthy donors. PCR employed 60 Vbeta and 13 Jbeta primers. Measured with immunoSEQ multiplex PCR; TCRdb has only the in-frame clones, and not every one. The sample consists of some 200,000 clones, roughly 80% of them appearing once. The sequenced material came from PBMCs. The receptor source for this set is a girl between 2 and 10 years old in good health and CMV-seronegative.

This chain uses TRBV27 with TRBJ2-4; 9 bases match TRBD1. The CDR3 is 14 residues long. J gave up 7 bases and V 6 bases, and 7 bases lay outside the gene matches. Germline V CDR1 and CDR2: MNHEY, SMNVEV (reference sequence). CDR3 coding DNA: TGTGCCAGCAGCTTTAGGGACAGGGTTAACATTCAGTACTTC. Protein product: CASSFRDRVNIQYF.

The rearrangement joins TRBV5-5 to TRBJ2-1; D is perhaps TRBD2 (7 bases). Germline V gene data show CDR1 as SGHKS and CDR2 as YYEKEE (reference sequence). V was clipped by 4 bases and J by 8 bases, with 22 bases between them. This CDR3 is 16 amino acids long. CDR3 in amino acids: CASSPLGGGPRDEQFF. As DNA, the CDR3 is TGTGCCAGCAGCCCCCTAGGCGGGGGCCCCAGGGATGAGCAGTTCTTC. The full variable domain, rest sourced from reference TRBV5-5 and TRBJ2-1, is DAGVTQSPTHLIKTRGQQVTLRCSPISGHKSVSWYQQVLGQGPQFIFQYYEKEERGRGNFPDRFSARQFPNYSSELNVNALLLGDSALYLCASSPLGGGPRDEQFFGPGTRLTVL.

V and J are TRBV5-4 and TRBJ2-5, with D uncertain. Judging by the DNA end, TRBJ2-7 fits better; the J call may be wrong. This CDR3 is built from 12 residues. Per the germline V gene, CDR1 is SGHNT and CDR2 is YYREEE (reference sequence). CDR3 residues: CASSSDFHEQYF. In nucleotides, the CDR3 is TGTGCCAGCAGTTCCGACTTTCACGAGCAGTACTTC.

The chain links TRBV5-1 to TRBJ1-3; D is unclear. Germline assignment: CDR1 SGHRS and CDR2 YFSETQ. The CDR3 consists of 16 residues. V gave up 4 bases and J gave up 0 bases, with 14 bases separating them. The CDR3 protein is CASSQSGRNSGNTIYF. The CDR3 DNA is TGCGCCAGCAGCCAAAGCGGCAGAAACTCTGGAAACACCATATATTTT.

This clone was seen a few times. The rearrangement links TRBV6-6 to TRBJ1-5; D may be TRBD1 (5 bases). Trimming stripped 4 bases from V and 2 bases from J, with 12 bases between. There are 15 residues in the CDR3. In germline, CDR1 is MNHNY, CDR2 SVGAGI (reference sequence). DNA for the CDR3: TGTGCCAGCAGTTCCCGGGACTCTCGCAATCAGCCCCAGCATTTT. Residues: CASSSRDSRNQPQHF.

This chain links TRBV25-1 with TRBJ1-6; a weak D match, TRBD1 (5 bases). Trimming removed 1 base at V and 8 bases at J, with 9 bases between. Germline V lookup: CDR1 MGHDK, CDR2 SYGVNS. The CDR3 consists of 14 residues. The CDR3 nucleotides read TGTGCCAGCAGTGAATTTACGGGGGATTCACCCCTCCACTTT. This codes for CASSEFTGDSPLHF.

The chain recombines TRBV2 with TRBJ2-5, with D possibly matching TRBD1 (6 bases). This CDR3 spans 14 amino acids. The germline V gene has CDR1 SNHLY and CDR2 FYNNEI. V lost 4 bases, J lost 1 base, and 10 bases lay in between. The CDR3 coding sequence is TGTGCCAGCAGTGTTTTAGGGGGCCAAGAGACCCAGTACTTC. It codes for CASSVLGGQETQYF.

This clone appeared a few times. V gene TRBV6-4 combines with J gene TRBJ2-1, with 7 bases that match TRBD1. Looked up from germline, CDR1 is MRHNA and CDR2 is SNTAGT. The CDR3 extends over 13 amino acids. V was pared by 5 bases and J by 5 bases, with 3 bases of the junction left unmatched. The CDR3 region is CASSLGQNNEQFF. The CDR3 nucleotides are TGTGCCAGCAGTTTGGGACAGAACAATGAGCAGTTCTTC.

The V and J genes are TRBV4-1 and TRBJ1-6; possibly TRBD1 for D (6 bases). V shed 0 bases and J shed 8 bases, with 17 bases lying between them. CDR1 MGHRA and CDR2 YSYEKL come from the germline V gene. CDR3 length: 17 amino acids. The chain's CDR3 is CASSQDHTGWGYSPLHF. CDR3 DNA: TGCGCCAGCAGCCAAGATCATACAGGGTGGGGGTATTCACCCCTCCACTTT.

This chain connects TRBV7-9 to TRBJ1-1; D perhaps matches TRBD1 (6 bases). The CDR3 consists of 18 residues. The V and J ends lost 2 bases and 0 bases respectively, with 19 bases between them. The germline V gene encodes CDR1 SEHNR and CDR2 FQNEAQ (reference sequence). Here the CDR3 reads CASSLRGGQVGMNTEAFF. DNA of the CDR3: TGTGCCAGCAGCTTACGCGGGGGGCAGGTTGGCATGAACACTGAAGCTTTCTTT.

The chain links TRBV7-9 to TRBJ2-5; 11 bases align to TRBD2. CDR1 is SEHNR and CDR2 is FQNEAQ in the germline V gene (reference sequence). The CDR3 is 15 amino acids. The ends lost 1 base at V and 4 bases at J; junction bases unmatched: 2. The CDR3 sequence is CASSLVTSGRETQYF. CDR3 DNA: TGTGCCAGCAGCTTAGTAACTAGCGGGAGAGAGACCCAGTACTTC.

This chain connects TRBV4-1 to TRBJ2-3; 13 bases agree with TRBD2. Germline CDR1 MGHRA, CDR2 YSYEKL. There are 17 residues in the CDR3. Trimming at V came to 4 bases and at J to 6 bases, leaving 10 bases not matched to a gene. CDR3 bases: TGCGCCAGCAGCCCAGATCTCGGGACTAGCGGGGTTGATACGCAGTATTTT. It specifies CASSPDLGTSGVDTQYF.

There are a few counts of this clone. The chain is built from TRBV5-6 and TRBJ1-1; a possible D gene is TRBD1 (5 bases). This CDR3 has 14 amino acids. The V end was cut by 6 bases, the J end by 0 bases, with 12 bases between. Germline CDR1 is SGHDT and CDR2 is YYEEEE. CDR3 loop: CASTTWGVNTEAFF. For the CDR3, the DNA is TGTGCCAGCACCACCTGGGGGGTGAACACTGAAGCTTTCTTT.

This chain connects TRBV9 to TRBJ2-7; D is perhaps TRBD1 (6 bases). V lost 0 bases, J lost 4 bases, and 11 bases lay in between. Per the germline V gene, CDR1 is SGDLS and CDR2 is YYNGEE. The CDR3 is made up of 14 amino acids. CDR3 nucleotide sequence: TGTGCCAGCAGCGTAGCGGACAGACATTACGAGCAGTACTTC. Translated: CASSVADRHYEQYF.

The chain couples TRBV19 to TRBJ2-5; the D gene is possibly TRBD2 (5 bases). Germline V gene data show CDR1 as LNHDA and CDR2 as SQIVND (reference sequence). Trimming shortened V by 1 base and J by 7 bases, and 13 bases separated the two germline ends. The CDR3 is 14 residues long. The CDR3: CASSIGEGMGTQYF. The CDR3 DNA sequence: TGTGCCAGTAGTATAGGCGAGGGTATGGGGACCCAGTACTTC.

The gene calls are TRBV11-2 and TRBJ2-3, with D hard to call. Looked up from germline, CDR1 is SGHAT and CDR2 is FQNNGV. V dropped 5 bases and J dropped 4 bases, with 10 bases sitting between them. This CDR3 is 13 amino acids long. CDR3 sequence reads: CASSARLPDTQYF. The CDR3 bases are TGTGCCAGCAGCGCCAGACTGCCAGATACGCAGTATTTT.

The J gene is TRBJ1-1, the V gene TRBV29-1; D is possibly TRBD1 (6 bases). The CDR3 sequence is 13 residues long. The V end was cut by 6 bases, the J end by 1 base, with 12 bases between. Germline CDR1 is SQVTM and CDR2 is ANQGSEA. CDR3 amino acids: CSVGALRNTEAFF. DNA of the CDR3: TGCAGCGTGGGGGCCCTAAGGAACACTGAAGCTTTCTTT.

The chain couples TRBV11-2 to TRBJ2-2; 12 nucleotides match TRBD1. Germline lookup yields CDR1 SGHAT and CDR2 FQNNGV. Trimming took 6 bases from V and 7 from J; bases not matched to a gene: 9. The CDR3 contains 16 residues. This CDR3 reads CASRARDRGRGGELFF. The CDR3 coding sequence is TGTGCCAGCAGGGCCCGGGACAGGGGGCGCGGCGGGGAGCTGTTTTTT.

This sequence joins TRBV29-1 and TRBJ2-7; maybe TRBD1 (6 bases). The V end lost 4 bases, the J end lost 2 bases, and 15 bases lay between the germline ends. CDR3 size: 14 residues. The germline V gene has CDR1 SQVTM and CDR2 ANQGSEA. The CDR3, as DNA: TGCAGCGTTGGGTCGGGACACGGAGCCTACGAGCAGTACTTC. This encodes CSVGSGHGAYEQYF.

The rearrangement joins TRBV29-1 to TRBJ2-1; 7 nucleotides align to TRBD1. The CDR3 totals 14 residues. Germline CDR1 reads SQVTM; CDR2 reads ANQGSEA. Unmatched junction bases numbered 6, after V lost 1 base and J lost 6 bases. The CDR3 loop is CSVEVGRGTNEQFF. Here the CDR3 DNA reads TGCAGCGTTGAAGTAGGCAGGGGGACCAATGAGCAGTTCTTC.

The V and J genes are TRBV5-4 and TRBJ1-1; possibly TRBD1 for D (5 bases). Germline V gene data show CDR1 as SGHNT and CDR2 as YYREEE (reference sequence). V was trimmed by 2 bases and J by 0 bases, leaving 14 bases between them. This CDR3 spans 16 amino acids. The DNA for the CDR3 is TGTGCCAGCAGCTTCGGTCAAGGGGCAGTGAACACTGAAGCTTTCTTT. Protein sequence: CASSFGQGAVNTEAFF. The variable domain in full, with the rest retrieved from reference TRBV5-4 and TRBJ1-1, is ETGVTQSPTHLIKTRGQQVTLRCSSQSGHNTVSWYQQALGQGPQFIFQYYREEENGRGNFPPRFSGLQFPNYSSELNVNALELDDSALYLCASSFGQGAVNTEAFFGQGTRLTVV.

The V and J genes are TRBV9 and TRBJ2-7, with 8 bases aligning to TRBD1. CDR3 length: 14 amino acids. With V trimmed by 3 bases and J by 3 bases, 5 bases remained unmatched. Germline CDR1 and CDR2: SGDLS and YYNGEE. The CDR3 loop is CASSAGQGIYEQYF. In DNA, the CDR3 is TGTGCCAGCAGCGCTGGACAGGGAATCTACGAGCAGTACTTC. The whole variable domain, filled in from reference TRBV9 and TRBJ2-7, reads DSGVTQTPKHLITATGQRVTLRCSPRSGDLSVYWYQQSLDQGLQFLIQYYNGEERAKGNILERFSAQQFPDLHSELNLSSLELGDSALYFCASSAGQGIYEQYFGPGTRLTVT.

CDR3 protein: CSVSRDRTYEQYF. The DNA of the CDR3 is TGCAGCGTCTCCCGGGACAGAACCTACGAGCAGTACTTC. The genes are TRBV29-1 and TRBJ2-7; 7 positions agree with TRBD1. This CDR3 is built from 13 residues. Germline CDR1 is SQVTM and CDR2 is ANQGSEA. V lost 6 bases, J lost 2 bases, and 7 bases stayed unmatched.

The rearrangement uses TRBV2 and TRBJ2-7; D is perhaps TRBD1 (5 bases). Trimming left V 5 bases short and J 2 bases short, with 10 bases between. The germline CDR1 and CDR2 sequences are SNHLY and FYNNEI. The CDR3 is 13 amino acids. The CDR3 region is CASSPQVAYEQYF. The CDR3 DNA is TGTGCCAGCAGTCCACAGGTAGCCTACGAGCAGTACTTC. The whole variable domain, filled in from reference TRBV2 and TRBJ2-7, reads EPEVTQTPSHQVTQMGQEVILRCVPISNHLYFYWYRQILGQKVEFLVSFYNNEISEKSEIFDDQFSVERPDGSNFTLKIRSTKLEDSAMYFCASSPQVAYEQYFGPGTRLTVT.

This rearrangement joins TRBV5-4 to TRBJ1-1; possible D gene TRBD1, 5 bases. The V gene lost 1 base and the J gene lost 0 bases, with 7 bases spanning the gap. CDR3 length: 14 amino acids. CDR1 and CDR2 from the germline V gene are SGHNT and YYREEE (reference sequence). DNA for the CDR3: TGTGCCAGCAGCTTGAAGGGGATGAACACTGAAGCTTTCTTT. Translated, it gives CASSLKGMNTEAFF.